This paragraph covers one T cell receptor beta chain sequence. Its specific antigen is unknown. The record has no base qualities; no much larger clone is one base away. This sample was taken from a study of blood T cell repertoires in COVID-19 (dated by TCRdb to about 2020). Turning to the overall study: Samples from collaborators originated in the United States, Italy and Spain and spanned both the acute and convalescent phases of COVID-19. The prospective study material was composed of cDNA or gDNA derived from T cells, B-cell-depleted T cells, or PBMCs. Deeply sampled blood TCRbeta repertoires from subjects exposed to, actively infected with, or recovered from COVID-19 were included in the dataset. The repertoires were made available in a free public database intended to serve as a resource for research on the immune response to SARS-CoV-2. The samples were drawn from two sources: the first 160 participants of the ongoing ImmuneRACE study, and 950 to 1,500 subjects contributed by 6 global collaborators. Nearly every sample came with metadata listing a de-identified subject ID, COVID-19 status, age in years and sex. Where HLA class I and class II types were available, the types were taken from metadata supplied by the sample provider, not from assay-based typing. What the authors observed across the whole study: Clinical and demographic metadata were provided uncurated, with the amount varying by source and participant.

The CDR1 and CDR2 encoded by the germline V gene are LGHNA and YNFKEQ. V was cut back by 0 bases and J by 5 bases, leaving a gap of 13 bases between them. CDR3 length: 16 amino acids, cysteine to phenylalanine. The only DNA kept is the CDR3, 48 bases in frame from the first base. The immunoSEQ Assay, a bias-controlled multiplex PCR, was used to amplify TCRbeta CDR3 regions from genomic DNA. The authors processed their data as follows. Within the assay, amplification of reference gene primers was used to estimate how many nucleated cells each sample contained. To quantify the absolute abundance of each unique TCRbeta CDR3 rearrangement, sequence reads were collapsed and filtered. For each sample, productive Simpson clonality was calculated as the square root of Simpson's diversity index over productive rearrangements. Not all clones reach the TCRdb copy of this immuneACCESS table, which keeps in-frame sequences only. Checked studies attribute under half of the gap to unresolved V genes and leave the rest unexplained. That table supplies the V and J calls and clone size; D and trimming were determined from the DNA. This sample lists about 150,000 clones; about 87% were detected once. The leading ten clones occupy roughly 1% of the sample.

Whole blood was collected in K2EDTA tubes by collaborating institutions according to the institutions' own protocols. For TCRbeta analysis, collaborators shipped samples in one of three forms: frozen whole blood, isolated PBMCs, or DNA extracted from either of those sample types. The V and J segments used are TRBV4-2 and TRBJ2-2, with TRBD2 tentatively as D gene (6 bases match). The TCR was taken from a woman aged 45 to 65 with acute or convalescent COVID-19. Sequencing was carried out using peripheral blood. The sequenced DNA: TGTGCCAGCAGCCAAGATAGGCAGGGAGGAACCGGGGAGCTGTTTTTT. This yields the protein CASSQDRQGGTGELFF.